A single T cell receptor (beta chain) is shown here with its context. Its antigen is currently unknown. The data were obtained in a study of cytomegalovirus exposure and HLA in healthy donors. Findings of the study overall: For most TCR beta V segments, an earlier analysis put the productive rate at about 87% or about 30% of the time.

The V gene end was trimmed by 5 bases and the J gene end by 2 bases; junction bases not matched to a gene: 10. Germline V gives CDR1 SGHTA, CDR2 FQGNSA. This CDR3 has 18 amino acids. PCR employed 60 Vbeta and 13 Jbeta primers. Produced via immunoSEQ multiplex PCR; TCRdb's table is partial and in-frame only. The sample yields approximately 160,000 clones, about 85% seen once. The gene calls are TRBV7-2 and TRBJ2-7, with 15 bases lining up with TRBD2. The TCR sequence derives from a woman in her fifties or sixties in good health and CMV-seropositive. Sequences were obtained from PBMCs. CDR3 in amino acids: CASSTRGLAGGRAYEQYF. Written as DNA, the CDR3 is TGTGCCAGCAGCACGAGGGGACTAGCGGGGGGACGAGCCTACGAGCAGTACTTC.